Listed below are T cell receptor beta chains from one sample, sequenced in a study of blood T cells in healthy people across ages. TCRdb analysed the 5' RACE reads with MiXCR anew, one entry per CDR3 protein. The table includes some 890,000 distinct CDR3 sequences, 25% to 30% detected once. This sample also belongs to another study, concerning T cells of mothers and their children.

Sequencing used blood. These receptors all come from a woman in her 40s in good health. The CDR3 runs from the conserved cysteine through the conserved F or W. Each record gives: V gene, clone size, J gene, D gene, CDR3 protein, CDR3 DNA. A D gene is named only where the DNA matches it firmly. A clone size is listed for some rows: how often the clone was seen (once, few, many), or a class if it is expanded.

v_gene: TRBV6-2/TRBV6-3
abundance: .
j_gene: TRBJ2-5
d_gene: .
CDR3aa: CASSYPDRQETQYF
CDR3nt: TGTGCCAGCAGTTACCCGGACAGACAAGAGACCCAGTACTTC

v_gene: TRBV7-9
abundance: .
j_gene: TRBJ1-2
d_gene: .
CDR3aa: CASSLAGEDGYTF
CDR3nt: TGTGCCAGCAGCTTAGCGGGGGAGGATGGCTACACCTTC

v_gene: TRBV4-3
abundance: few
j_gene: TRBJ1-5
d_gene: .
CDR3aa: CASSQEGVGNQPQHF
CDR3nt: TGCGCCAGCAGCCAAGAGGGGGTTGGTAATCAGCCCCAGCATTTT

v_gene: TRBV7-9
abundance: .
j_gene: TRBJ2-3
d_gene: .
CDR3aa: CASSLGRSVDTDTQYF
CDR3nt: TGTGCCAGCAGCTTGGGCCGTAGCGTTGACACAGATACGCAGTATTTT

v_gene: TRBV6-4
abundance: few
j_gene: TRBJ2-3
d_gene: TRBD2
CDR3aa: CASSVVAGGSTDAQYF
CDR3nt: TGTGCCAGCAGTGTCGTAGCGGGGGGTAGTACAGATGCGCAGTATTTT

v_gene: TRBV7-9
abundance: few
j_gene: TRBJ1-1
d_gene: .
CDR3aa: CASSSRMKYTEAFF
CDR3nt: TGTGCCAGCAGCTCTCGGATGAAATACACTGAAGCTTTCTTT

v_gene: TRBV5-1
abundance: .
j_gene: TRBJ2-3
d_gene: .
CDR3aa: CASHAGQDFTDTQYF
CDR3nt: TGCGCCAGCCATGCGGGGCAGGATTTCACAGATACGCAGTATTTT

v_gene: TRBV9
abundance: .
j_gene: TRBJ2-7
d_gene: .
CDR3aa: CASSRSHLTLEQYF
CDR3nt: TGTGCCAGCAGCCGAAGCCACCTAACACTCGAGCAGTACTTC

v_gene: TRBV7-2
abundance: .
j_gene: TRBJ2-1
d_gene: TRBD1
CDR3aa: CASHGQGRYEQFF
CDR3nt: TGTGCCAGCCACGGACAGGGGAGGTATGAGCAGTTCTTC

v_gene: TRBV24-1
abundance: many
j_gene: TRBJ2-7
d_gene: .
CDR3aa: CATSEGGDDEQYF
CDR3nt: TGTGCCACCAGTGAGGGTGGGGACGACGAGCAGTACTTC

v_gene: TRBV6-5
abundance: .
j_gene: TRBJ2-7
d_gene: .
CDR3aa: CASRRDGTSYEQYF
CDR3nt: TGTGCCAGCAGACGGGACGGGACCTCCTACGAGCAGTACTTC

v_gene: TRBV7-2
abundance: many
j_gene: TRBJ2-7
d_gene: .
CDR3aa: CASSFGVGTYEQYF
CDR3nt: TGTGCCAGCAGCTTTGGTGTGGGAACCTACGAGCAGTACTTC

v_gene: TRBV6-2/TRBV6-3
abundance: few
j_gene: TRBJ1-5
d_gene: .
CDR3aa: CASRTENHGGNQPQHF
CDR3nt: TGTGCCAGCAGGACAGAGAACCATGGCGGCAATCAGCCCCAGCATTTT

v_gene: TRBV5-1
abundance: .
j_gene: TRBJ2-6
d_gene: TRBD1
CDR3aa: CASSLRQGLTSGANVLTF
CDR3nt: TGCGCCAGCAGCTTACGACAGGGTCTGACCTCTGGGGCCAACGTCCTGACTTTC

v_gene: TRBV5-6
abundance: .
j_gene: TRBJ1-5
d_gene: TRBD1
CDR3aa: CASSLGQGVQHF
CDR3nt: TGTGCCAGCAGCTTGGGGCAGGGGGTTCAGCATTTT

v_gene: TRBV6-5
abundance: many
j_gene: TRBJ2-7
d_gene: .
CDR3aa: CASSYGHGPYEQYF
CDR3nt: TGTGCCAGCAGTTACGGGCACGGACCCTACGAGCAGTACTTC

v_gene: TRBV20-1
abundance: many
j_gene: TRBJ2-5
d_gene: TRBD2
CDR3aa: CSVTSGGEGETQYF
CDR3nt: TGCAGTGTAACTAGCGGGGGGGAAGGAGAGACCCAGTACTTC

v_gene: TRBV12-3/TRBV12-4
abundance: .
j_gene: TRBJ1-2
d_gene: .
CDR3aa: CASRRPRQPSYGYTF
CDR3nt: TGTGCCAGCAGGCGTCCCCGACAGCCCAGCTATGGCTACACCTTC

v_gene: TRBV28
abundance: .
j_gene: TRBJ2-7
d_gene: .
CDR3aa: CASSFSMVPYEQYF
CDR3nt: TGTGCCAGCAGTTTTTCGATGGTCCCCTACGAGCAGTACTTC

v_gene: TRBV6-1
abundance: .
j_gene: TRBJ2-1
d_gene: TRBD2
CDR3aa: CASTSRGTSGIGGYNEQFF
CDR3nt: TGTGCCAGCACCTCCCGAGGGACTAGCGGGATAGGGGGTTACAATGAGCAGTTCTTC

v_gene: TRBV2
abundance: .
j_gene: TRBJ2-1
d_gene: TRBD1
CDR3aa: CASSEAGDRGREQFF
CDR3nt: TGTGCCAGCAGTGAAGCGGGGGACAGGGGGCGGGAGCAGTTCTTC

v_gene: TRBV28
abundance: .
j_gene: TRBJ1-5
d_gene: TRBD1
CDR3aa: CASSSLLGQAGLPQHF
CDR3nt: TGTGCCAGCAGTTCCCTCCTCGGACAGGCGGGGTTGCCCCAGCATTTT

v_gene: TRBV7-2
abundance: .
j_gene: TRBJ2-1
d_gene: TRBD1
CDR3aa: CASSFGLDREFHEQFF
CDR3nt: TGTGCCAGCAGCTTCGGTTTGGACAGGGAATTTCATGAGCAGTTCTTC

v_gene: TRBV28
abundance: many
j_gene: TRBJ1-2
d_gene: .
CDR3aa: CASSPAPGFPYGYTF
CDR3nt: TGTGCCAGCAGTCCGGCTCCTGGCTTTCCCTATGGCTACACCTTC

v_gene: TRBV6-2/TRBV6-3
abundance: .
j_gene: TRBJ2-1
d_gene: .
CDR3aa: CASRYYRANEQFF
CDR3nt: TGTGCCAGCAGGTACTACAGGGCGAATGAGCAGTTCTTC

v_gene: TRBV4-2
abundance: many
j_gene: TRBJ2-1
d_gene: TRBD2
CDR3aa: CASSLFVGASGGYEQFF
CDR3nt: TGTGCCAGCAGCCTCTTCGTCGGGGCTAGCGGGGGGTATGAGCAGTTCTTC

v_gene: TRBV12-3/TRBV12-4
abundance: few
j_gene: TRBJ2-7
d_gene: TRBD2
CDR3aa: CASSLDASGNYEQYF
CDR3nt: TGTGCCAGCAGTTTAGACGCTAGCGGTAACTACGAGCAGTACTTC

v_gene: TRBV5-5
abundance: .
j_gene: TRBJ2-1
d_gene: .
CDR3aa: CASSLDLLAGNEQFF
CDR3nt: TGTGCCAGCAGCTTGGACTTGCTAGCAGGAAATGAGCAGTTCTTC

v_gene: TRBV3-1
abundance: few
j_gene: TRBJ2-1
d_gene: .
CDR3aa: CASSQENRDYNEQFF
CDR3nt: TGTGCCAGCAGCCAAGAGAACAGGGATTACAATGAGCAGTTCTTC

v_gene: TRBV27
abundance: many
j_gene: TRBJ1-5
d_gene: .
CDR3aa: CASSFARGQPQHF
CDR3nt: TGTGCCAGCAGTTTCGCCAGGGGTCAGCCCCAGCATTTT

v_gene: TRBV30
abundance: few
j_gene: TRBJ1-1
d_gene: .
CDR3aa: CAWSAGTRMNTEAFF
CDR3nt: TGTGCCTGGAGCGCCGGGACCCGGATGAACACTGAAGCTTTCTTT

v_gene: TRBV20-1
abundance: .
j_gene: TRBJ2-7
d_gene: .
CDR3aa: CSASRGPRYEQYF
CDR3nt: TGCAGTGCTAGCCGGGGTCCCAGGTACGAGCAGTACTTC

v_gene: TRBV12-3/TRBV12-4
abundance: .
j_gene: TRBJ1-1
d_gene: TRBD1
CDR3aa: CASSFGDRVSEAFF
CDR3nt: TGTGCCAGCAGTTTTGGAGACAGGGTCTCTGAAGCTTTCTTT

v_gene: TRBV6-5
abundance: many
j_gene: TRBJ2-1
d_gene: .
CDR3aa: CASSPAQTKKQFF
CDR3nt: TGTGCCAGCAGTCCCGCCCAAACAAAGAAGCAGTTCTTC

v_gene: TRBV20-1
abundance: .
j_gene: TRBJ2-7
d_gene: .
CDR3aa: CSAMQAKHYEQYF
CDR3nt: TGCAGTGCTATGCAAGCGAAACACTACGAGCAGTACTTC

v_gene: TRBV12-3/TRBV12-4
abundance: .
j_gene: TRBJ2-4
d_gene: TRBD1
CDR3aa: CASSLTGTGAYNEQYF
CDR3nt: TGTGCCAGCAGCTTGACCGGGACAGGGGCCTACAATGAGCAGTACTTC

v_gene: TRBV3-1
abundance: .
j_gene: TRBJ2-7
d_gene: .
CDR3aa: CASSRALETEQYF
CDR3nt: TGTGCCAGCAGCCGGGCACTGGAGACGGAGCAGTACTTC

v_gene: TRBV20-1
abundance: .
j_gene: TRBJ2-1
d_gene: TRBD2
CDR3aa: CSARDPTSGGVEQFF
CDR3nt: TGCAGTGCTAGAGATCCGACTAGCGGGGGGGTTGAGCAGTTCTTC

v_gene: TRBV7-2
abundance: few
j_gene: TRBJ2-3
d_gene: TRBD2
CDR3aa: CASSLEERGASDTQYF
CDR3nt: TGTGCCAGCAGCTTAGAGGAGCGGGGGGCTTCAGATACGCAGTATTTT

v_gene: TRBV7-2
abundance: many
j_gene: TRBJ2-7
d_gene: TRBD2
CDR3aa: CASSSGTSGTREQYF
CDR3nt: TGTGCCAGCAGCTCCGGGACTAGCGGGACCCGGGAGCAGTACTTC

v_gene: TRBV12-3/TRBV12-4
abundance: many
j_gene: TRBJ2-7
d_gene: .
CDR3aa: CASSLRVSLEQYF
CDR3nt: TGTGCCAGCAGTTTAAGGGTCAGCCTCGAGCAGTACTTC

v_gene: TRBV6-6
abundance: .
j_gene: TRBJ2-3
d_gene: TRBD1
CDR3aa: CASSYGDSYFTDTQYF
CDR3nt: TGTGCCAGCAGTTACGGGGACAGTTATTTCACAGATACGCAGTATTTT

v_gene: TRBV7-2
abundance: few
j_gene: TRBJ1-6
d_gene: .
CDR3aa: CASSAIRQLNSPLHF
CDR3nt: TGTGCCAGCAGCGCCATACGGCAGTTAAATTCACCCCTCCACTTT

v_gene: TRBV7-9
abundance: .
j_gene: TRBJ1-2
d_gene: .
CDR3aa: CASSPREGLHGYTF
CDR3nt: TGTGCCAGCAGCCCCCGGGAGGGGTTGCATGGCTACACCTTC

v_gene: TRBV18
abundance: .
j_gene: TRBJ1-1
d_gene: .
CDR3aa: CASSPSLSSGVEAFF
CDR3nt: TGTGCCAGCTCACCGAGTTTATCATCGGGGGTTGAAGCTTTCTTT

v_gene: TRBV7-2
abundance: .
j_gene: TRBJ2-3
d_gene: .
CDR3aa: CASSPNLGEDTQYF
CDR3nt: TGTGCCAGCAGCCCGAACCTCGGAGAAGATACGCAGTATTTT

v_gene: TRBV6-4
abundance: many
j_gene: TRBJ1-1
d_gene: .
CDR3aa: CASGGMGNTEAFF
CDR3nt: TGTGCCAGCGGGGGAATGGGAAACACTGAAGCTTTCTTT

v_gene: TRBV4-3
abundance: many
j_gene: TRBJ2-5
d_gene: TRBD2
CDR3aa: CASSQVASGLAGGTETQYF
CDR3nt: TGCGCCAGCAGCCAAGTGGCCAGCGGACTAGCGGGGGGTACAGAGACCCAGTACTTC

v_gene: TRBV5-6
abundance: .
j_gene: TRBJ1-2
d_gene: .
CDR3aa: CASSWRSGAYGYTF
CDR3nt: TGTGCCAGCAGCTGGAGGTCGGGGGCCTATGGCTACACCTTC

v_gene: TRBV29-1
abundance: many
j_gene: TRBJ2-1
d_gene: .
CDR3aa: CSVEGWSYNEQFF
CDR3nt: TGCAGCGTTGAAGGGTGGTCCTACAATGAGCAGTTCTTC

v_gene: TRBV12-3/TRBV12-4
abundance: many
j_gene: TRBJ2-7
d_gene: TRBD2
CDR3aa: CASTQGGIYEQYF
CDR3nt: TGTGCCAGCACCCAGGGAGGGATCTACGAGCAGTACTTC

v_gene: TRBV7-2
abundance: .
j_gene: TRBJ1-5
d_gene: .
CDR3aa: CASSFLGGNQPQHF
CDR3nt: TGTGCCAGCAGCTTTTTGGGGGGCAATCAGCCCCAGCATTTT

v_gene: TRBV20-1
abundance: .
j_gene: TRBJ2-1
d_gene: .
CDR3aa: CKAREREHEQFF
CDR3nt: TGCAAGGCTAGAGAGAGGGAACATGAGCAGTTCTTC

v_gene: TRBV7-9
abundance: .
j_gene: TRBJ1-4
d_gene: TRBD1
CDR3aa: CASTTGTETNEKRFF
CDR3nt: TGTGCCAGCACAACCGGGACAGAAACTAATGAAAAACGGTTTTTT

v_gene: TRBV29-1
abundance: few
j_gene: TRBJ2-5
d_gene: .
CDR3aa: CSVPTTGTPRETQDF
CDR3nt: TGCAGCGTTCCCACTACCGGGACCCCTAGGGAGACCCAGGACTTC

v_gene: TRBV5-1
abundance: few
j_gene: TRBJ1-1
d_gene: .
CDR3aa: CASSLALPQGSEAFF
CDR3nt: TGCGCCAGCAGCTTGGCTCTACCCCAGGGGTCTGAAGCTTTCTTT

v_gene: TRBV7-3
abundance: .
j_gene: TRBJ2-2
d_gene: .
CDR3aa: CASSRGTRNTGELFF
CDR3nt: TGTGCCAGCAGCCGAGGCACACGAAACACCGGGGAGCTGTTTTTT

v_gene: TRBV6-5
abundance: many
j_gene: TRBJ2-2
d_gene: .
CDR3aa: CASSYSLGAGELFF
CDR3nt: TGTGCCAGCAGTTACTCCCTAGGTGCCGGGGAGCTGTTTTTT

v_gene: TRBV5-6
abundance: .
j_gene: TRBJ2-7
d_gene: TRBD1
CDR3aa: CASSSTPDRGDYEQYF
CDR3nt: TGTGCCAGCAGCTCCACCCCGGACAGGGGGGACTACGAGCAGTACTTC